The clone carrying this TCR beta chain has more than one count but fewer than ten. This table comes from immunoSEQ multiplex PCR, and its TCRdb copy is limited to in-frame clones, with some not included. This table has 150,000 or so clones, roughly 93% appearing once. The sample is drawn from a study of blood T cell repertoires in COVID-19. The Seattle patients joined while their infection was active and were tracked longitudinally afterward. Germline CDR1 is MNHEY and CDR2 is SMNVEV (reference sequence). This CDR3 is 16 amino acids long. Germline trimming cut 6 bases from V and 10 bases from J; bases unmatched to any gene: 14.

V gene TRBV27 combines with J gene TRBJ1-6; 8 nucleotides line up with TRBD1. Source material: peripheral blood. This clonotype originated in a woman in her sixties with COVID-19, enrolled during active disease. The CDR3 DNA sequence: TGTGCCAGCAGAGCCGAGACTCTACAGGGGGGGTCACCCCTCCACTTT. Protein sequence: CASRAETLQGGSPLHF.